This TCR beta chain was identified during a study of vaccination effects on CD4 cells after COVID-19. The overall study: The culture medium for 2 million or so PBMC per well included 8.5 to 10 IU/ml IL-2 and roughly 10 ug/ml peptides. Regarding the study as a whole: The study found that only 1 of 255 vaccine-induced clones from healthy vaccinees cross-reacted with common cold coronaviruses.

V shed 4 bases and J 3 bases; nucleotides not matched to a gene: 6. Germline V lookup: CDR1 SGDLS, CDR2 YYNGEE. The CDR3 spans 16 residues. Once cultured for nine to ten days, the cells underwent separation to obtain CD4+ T cells. The vaccine given was either BNT162b2 or mRNA-1273, in two doses. None of these healthy vaccinees had been infected with SARS-CoV-2 before vaccination. In its sample, this clone was seen a few times. The antigen remains unidentified. The assay was immunoSEQ multiplex PCR, and TCRdb's table has in-frame clones only and misses some. The sample lists 45,000 to 55,000 clones, roughly three quarters seen once, with 7% in the top ten.

The receptor was derived from a human donor who received a COVID-19 vaccine. This chain joins TRBV9 and TRBJ2-1, with TRBD2 matching over 11 bases. The source was CD4+ T cells from PBMCs cultured without peptide, collected after COVID-19 vaccination. CDR3 sequence (DNA): TGTGCCAGCAGCTACCTAGCGGGAGGCATCTACAATGAGCAGTTCTTC. This encodes CASSYLAGGIYNEQFF.